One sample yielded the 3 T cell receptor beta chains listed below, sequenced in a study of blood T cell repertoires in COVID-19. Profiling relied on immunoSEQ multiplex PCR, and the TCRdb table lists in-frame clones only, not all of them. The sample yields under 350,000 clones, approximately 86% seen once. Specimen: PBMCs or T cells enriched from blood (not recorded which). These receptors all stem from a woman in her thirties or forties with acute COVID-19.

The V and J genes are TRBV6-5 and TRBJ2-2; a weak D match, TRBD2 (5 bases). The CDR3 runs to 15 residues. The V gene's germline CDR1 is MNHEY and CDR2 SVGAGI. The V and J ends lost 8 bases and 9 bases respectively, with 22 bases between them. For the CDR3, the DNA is TGTGCCAGCTCTTCGGATTCGGGGTATCACCGGGAGCTGTTTTTT. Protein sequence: CASSSDSGYHRELFF.

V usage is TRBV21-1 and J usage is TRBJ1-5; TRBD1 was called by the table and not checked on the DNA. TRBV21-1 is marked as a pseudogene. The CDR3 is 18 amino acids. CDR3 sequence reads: CASSTTPQPAVFGQPQHF. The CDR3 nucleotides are TGTGCCAGCAGCACCACCCCACAGCCCGCCGTCTTCGGTCAGCCCCAGCATTTT.

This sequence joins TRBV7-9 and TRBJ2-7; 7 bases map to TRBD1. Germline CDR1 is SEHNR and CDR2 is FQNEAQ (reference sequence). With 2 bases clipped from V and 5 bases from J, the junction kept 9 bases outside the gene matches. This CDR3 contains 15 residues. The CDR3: CASSLYGRGNDEQYF. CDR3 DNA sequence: TGTGCCAGCAGCTTATATGGCAGGGGGAACGACGAGCAGTACTTC. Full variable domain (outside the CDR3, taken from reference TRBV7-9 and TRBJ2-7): DTGVSQNPRHKITKRGQNVTFRCDPISEHNRLYWYRQTLGQGPEFLTYFQNEAQLEKSRLLSDRFSAERPKGSFSTLEIQRTEQGDSAMYLCASSLYGRGNDEQYFGPGTRLTVT.